Described below is a single T cell receptor (beta chain) sequence and its context. What it binds is not known. V was trimmed by 7 bases and J by 5 bases, leaving 23 bases between them. The CDR3 extends over 17 amino acids. CDR1 MGHDK and CDR2 SYGVNS come from the germline V gene. Scientists ran DNA taken from cultured CD4+ T cells through the Oncomine TCR Beta short-read assay for sequencing. TCRdb used MiXCR to reprocess the PCR reads, holding one entry per CDR3 protein. This sample has fewer than 15,000 distinct CDR3 sequences, with 65% to 80% found just once. Treatment defined: roughly ten-day PBMC culture with coronavirus spike peptide pools or control peptides (ViraFEST assay). The data were obtained in a study of vaccination and CD4 T cells after COVID-19. About the research overall: Nasal swab PCR detected SARS-CoV-2 in convalescent patients; about 9 had mild disease, one severe.

The J gene is TRBJ2-2, the V gene TRBV25-1; D could derive from TRBD1 or TRBD2 (7 bases each). This clonotype was sampled from a human donor who had recovered from COVID-19. Sequenced material: CD4+ T cells from blood, cultured in vitro. The CDR3 loop reads CASTIRDREGRTGELFF. The CDR3 DNA reads as TGTGCCAGCACCATTCGTGACAGGGAGGGTCGGACCGGGGAGCTGTTTTTT. Full variable domain (outside the CDR3, taken from reference TRBV25-1 and TRBJ2-2): EADIYQTPRYLVIGTGKKITLECSQTMGHDKMYWYQQDPGMELHLIHYSYGVNSTEKGDLSSESTVSRIRTEHFPLTLESARPSHTSQYLCASTIRDREGRTGELFFGEGSRLTVL.